This TCR beta chain was identified during a study of T cells in tuberculosis (dated by TCRdb to between 2017 and 2018). Turning to the overall study: The study combined CD1B tetramers and high-throughput TCR immunosequencing to characterize T cells specific for the mycobacterial lipid antigen glucose monomycolate (GMM). IGRA-negative adolescents, IGRA-positive adolescents with latent tuberculosis and adults with active tuberculosis, around nine per group, were compared in a South African clinical cohort.

The immunoSEQ multiplex PCR assay was used to generate TCR libraries, with TCR-beta and/or TCR-alpha/delta assays applied to each sample. The amplified TCR libraries were sequenced using the Illumina high-throughput platform. In the authors' own workflow: Clustering and dimensionality reduction were performed using pairwise TCRdist distances among GMM-specific receptors from ex vivo sorted or in vitro expanded T cells. Each clinical repertoire was assigned a mean NN-distance score, defined as the average TCRdist to the nearest 10% of tetramer-positive reference sequences. GEM TCR motif frequency was calculated as the fraction of unique TCRs that matched known GEM sequences by V/J usage and CDR3 length. Linear discriminant analysis with leave-one-out cross-validation, implemented in scikit-learn, was used to classify active tuberculosis. This is the immuneACCESS table as TCRdb keeps it, with only in-frame sequences that have V and J called. A part of the clones is gone; compared with another copy, unresolved V genes explain less than half, and the rest is unexplained. V, J and clone size derive from that table, while D and trimming were established from the DNA sequence. For this sample there are tens of thousands of clones; about 95% appear just once. The ten largest clones add up to 6.5% to 9.5% of the sample.

Regarding this clone: Its antigen is unknown. Per-base qualities were not stored, and no clone one base away is much larger.

At study entry, a tuberculin skin test and the QuantiFERON-TB GOLD In-Tube IGRA were used to screen adolescents for latent tuberculosis infection. Immunosequencing was performed on unsorted cryopreserved PBMC, with 110,000 or so T cells per clinical donor covered on average. Eleven high schools in the Worcester region of the Western Cape, South Africa, served as enrollment sites for adolescents aged 12 to 18 years. Approximately ten adolescents infected with M. tuberculosis and approximately 10 uninfected adolescents were chosen and matched for age and sex. PBMC from adolescents were isolated by density centrifugation from freshly drawn heparinized blood and were then cryopreserved. Study-wide findings and limitations: The smaller NN-distances were partly driven by shorter CDR3-alpha lengths in active tuberculosis patients, and the difference for TCR-beta did not reach statistical significance. Which clinical samples got chosen depended on the availability of cryopreserved specimens, and the active tuberculosis cases were adults, whereas the controls were adolescents. Compared with IGRA-negative controls, TCR-alpha repertoires from active tuberculosis had smaller mean NN-distances to GMM-specific TCRs, which suggests that these TCRs underwent clonal expansion. A classifier using the diverse GMM-specific repertoire reached 87% accuracy (AUROC roughly 0.9), compared with about 63% accuracy using GEM motif frequencies.

The sample was PBMCs. The source of this sequence is a donor aged 5 to 30 with latent tuberculosis or without tuberculosis infection.

For the CDR3, the sequence is CARDKPGELFF. The nucleotides read TGTGCCAGGGACAAACCCGGGGAGCTGTTTTTT. The chain joins TRBV7-9 to TRBJ2-2; possibly the D gene is TRBD1, per 5 matching bases. In the germline V gene (reference sequence), CDR1 corresponds to SEHNR and CDR2 to FQNEAQ. V was cut back by 9 bases and J by 6 bases, leaving a gap of 8 bases between them. CDR3 length: 11 amino acids, cysteine to phenylalanine. Of the read, only the CDR3 DNA is kept; its 33 bases are in frame from base 1. The variable domain in full, with residues beyond the CDR3 obtained from the reference TRBV7-9 and TRBJ2-2 genes, is DTGVSQNPRHKITKRGQNVTFRCDPISEHNRLYWYRQTLGQGPEFLTYFQNEAQLEKSRLLSDRFSAERPKGSFSTLEIQRTEQGDSAMYLCARDKPGELFFGEGSRLTVL.